This T cell receptor beta chain appears in the sequencing data of a study of tissue T cells after allogeneic stem cell transplantation. Germline loops: CDR1 MSHET, CDR2 SYDVDS. This CDR3 is built from 14 residues. The V segment lost 5 bases and the J segment 6 bases; nucleotides outside the gene matches: 7. Of note for this clone: The antigen is not known. The gene names here belong to mouse. The CDR3 end is not reached by the read, which stops 1 residue before it; the germline J gene fills it in.

Produced via immunoSEQ multiplex PCR; TCRdb's table is partial and in-frame only. The sample contains over 40,000 clones, roughly 73% of which appear only once. Study-wide results and limits: Tissue-detected TCR repertoire was only partly captured by blood and spleen T cells.

The sequencing input was sorted cells pooled from one or two spleens. The clonotype was recovered from a pool of C57BL/6 mice in good health. This chain connects TRBV29 to TRBJ2-5, with TRBD2 matching 8 bases. CDR3 DNA, as far as it was read: TGTGCTAGCAGTCCCCGCGGGGGGGCGGACACCCAGTAC. Protein product: CASSPRGGADTQY. The CDR3 reads in full as CASSPRGGADTQYF.